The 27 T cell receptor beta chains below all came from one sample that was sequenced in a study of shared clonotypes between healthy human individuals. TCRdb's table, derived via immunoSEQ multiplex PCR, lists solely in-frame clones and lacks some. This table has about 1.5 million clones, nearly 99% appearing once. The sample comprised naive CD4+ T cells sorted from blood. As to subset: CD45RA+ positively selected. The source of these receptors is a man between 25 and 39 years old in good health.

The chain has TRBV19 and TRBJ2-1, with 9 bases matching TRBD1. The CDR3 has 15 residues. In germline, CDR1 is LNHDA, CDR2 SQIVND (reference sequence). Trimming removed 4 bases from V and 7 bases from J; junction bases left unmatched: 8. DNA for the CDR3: TGTGCCAGTAGTACGGGGGACAGGGTAATAAATGAGCAGTTCTTC. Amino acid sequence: CASSTGDRVINEQFF. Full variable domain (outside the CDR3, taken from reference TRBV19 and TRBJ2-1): DGGITQSPKYLFRKEGQNVTLSCEQNLNHDAMYWYRQDPGQGLRLIYYSQIVNDFQKGDIAEGYSVSREKKESFPLTVTSAQKNPTAFYLCASSTGDRVINEQFFGPGTRLTVL.

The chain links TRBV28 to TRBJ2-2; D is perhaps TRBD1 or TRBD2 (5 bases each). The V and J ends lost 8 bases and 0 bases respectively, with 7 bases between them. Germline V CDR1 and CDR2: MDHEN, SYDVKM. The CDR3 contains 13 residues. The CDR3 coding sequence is TGTGCCAGCTCGGGGCCGAACACCGGGGAGCTGTTTTTT. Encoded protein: CASSGPNTGELFF.

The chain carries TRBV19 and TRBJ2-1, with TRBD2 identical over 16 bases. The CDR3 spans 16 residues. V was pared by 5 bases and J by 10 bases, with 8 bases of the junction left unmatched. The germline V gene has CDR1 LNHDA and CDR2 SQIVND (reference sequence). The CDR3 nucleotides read TGTGCCAGTAGTGCCTGGGGACTAGCGGGAGGGGACGAGCAGTTCTTC. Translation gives CASSAWGLAGGDEQFF.

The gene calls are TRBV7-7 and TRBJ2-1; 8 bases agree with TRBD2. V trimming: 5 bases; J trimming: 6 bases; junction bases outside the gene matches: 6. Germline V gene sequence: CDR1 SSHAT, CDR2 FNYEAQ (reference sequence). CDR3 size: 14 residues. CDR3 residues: CASSLGGASNEQFF. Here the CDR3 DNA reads TGTGCCAGCAGCCTCGGGGGGGCGAGCAATGAGCAGTTCTTC.

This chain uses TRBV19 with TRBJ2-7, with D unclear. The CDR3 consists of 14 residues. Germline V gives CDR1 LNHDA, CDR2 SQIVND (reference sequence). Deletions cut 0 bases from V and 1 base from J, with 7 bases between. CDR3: CASSIERQSYEQYF. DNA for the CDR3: TGTGCCAGTAGTATAGAGCGTCAGTCCTACGAGCAGTACTTC.

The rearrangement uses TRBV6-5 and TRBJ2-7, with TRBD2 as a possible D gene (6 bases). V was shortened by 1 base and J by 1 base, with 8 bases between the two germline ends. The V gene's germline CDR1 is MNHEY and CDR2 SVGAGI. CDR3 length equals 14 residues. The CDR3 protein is CASSYWGESYEQYF. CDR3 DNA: TGTGCCAGCAGTTACTGGGGGGAATCCTACGAGCAGTACTTC.

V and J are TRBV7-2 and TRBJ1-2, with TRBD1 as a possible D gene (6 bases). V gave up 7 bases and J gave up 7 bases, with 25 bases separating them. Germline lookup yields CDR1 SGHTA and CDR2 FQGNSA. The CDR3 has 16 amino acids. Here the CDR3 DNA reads TGTGCCAGCACCAACCCCGGGGGGGGCGCTTCCCTTGGCTACACCTTC. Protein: CASTNPGGGASLGYTF.

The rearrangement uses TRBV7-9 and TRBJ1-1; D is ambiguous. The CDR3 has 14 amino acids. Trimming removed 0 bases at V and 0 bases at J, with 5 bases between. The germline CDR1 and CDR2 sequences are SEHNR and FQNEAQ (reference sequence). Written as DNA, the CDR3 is TGTGCCAGCAGCTTAGCGGACTTGAACACTGAAGCTTTCTTT. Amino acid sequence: CASSLADLNTEAFF.

The CDR3 spells CASSEALSGANVLTF. The CDR3 bases are TGTGCCAGCAGTGAAGCCCTCTCTGGGGCCAACGTCCTGACTTTC. This rearrangement joins TRBV6-1 to TRBJ2-6; unclear D gene. Germline CDR1 and CDR2: MNHNS and SASEGT. With 0 bases removed from V and 0 bases from J, the gap between germline ends came to 3 bases. This CDR3 region has 15 residues.

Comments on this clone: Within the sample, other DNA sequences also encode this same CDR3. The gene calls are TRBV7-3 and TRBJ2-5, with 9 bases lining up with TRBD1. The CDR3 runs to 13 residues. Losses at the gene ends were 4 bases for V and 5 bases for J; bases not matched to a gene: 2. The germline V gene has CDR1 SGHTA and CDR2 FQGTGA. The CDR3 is CASSSGQGETQYF. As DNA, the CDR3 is TGTGCCAGCAGCTCAGGACAGGGGGAGACCCAGTACTTC. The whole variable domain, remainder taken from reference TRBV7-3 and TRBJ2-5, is GAGVSQTPSNKVTEKGKYVELRCDPISGHTALYWYRQSLGQGPEFLIYFQGTGAADDSGLPNDRFFAVRPEGSVSTLKIQRTERGDSAVYLCASSSGQGETQYFGPGTRLLVL.

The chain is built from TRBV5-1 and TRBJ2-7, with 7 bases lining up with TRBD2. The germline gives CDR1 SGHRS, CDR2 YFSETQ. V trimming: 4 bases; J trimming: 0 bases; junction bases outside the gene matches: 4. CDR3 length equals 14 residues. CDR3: CASSRSGDSYEQYF. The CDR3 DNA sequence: TGCGCCAGCAGCAGGAGCGGGGACTCCTACGAGCAGTACTTC.

The chain's CDR3 is CASTPGLGGNQPQHF. The CDR3 bases are TGTGCCAGCACCCCGGGGTTGGGTGGTAATCAGCCCCAGCATTTT. The chain has TRBV6-1 and TRBJ1-5; D call uncertain. The V end was cut by 7 bases, the J end by 4 bases, with 17 bases between. The CDR3 runs to 15 residues. Germline CDR1 is MNHNS and CDR2 is SASEGT.

The CDR3 DNA sequence: TGTGCCAGCAGTGGGACAGGGGGCGCCGACACCGGGGAGCTGTTTTTT. It is translated as CASSGTGGADTGELFF. The chain couples TRBV2 to TRBJ2-2, with 11 positions matching TRBD1. Trimming cost V 4 bases and J 3 bases; bases outside gene matches: 4. The CDR3 consists of 16 residues. CDR1 and CDR2 from the germline V gene are SNHLY and FYNNEI. The variable domain in full, completed from reference TRBV2 and TRBJ2-2, reads EPEVTQTPSHQVTQMGQEVILRCVPISNHLYFYWYRQILGQKVEFLVSFYNNEISEKSEIFDDQFSVERPDGSNFTLKIRSTKLEDSAMYFCASSGTGGADTGELFFGEGSRLTVL.

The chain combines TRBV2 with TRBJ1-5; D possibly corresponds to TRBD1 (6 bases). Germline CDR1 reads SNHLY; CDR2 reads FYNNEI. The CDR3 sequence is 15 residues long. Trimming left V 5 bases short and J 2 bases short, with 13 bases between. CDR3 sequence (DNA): TGTGCCAGCAGTTTGCGGACAGTCGGCAATCAGCCCCAGCATTTT. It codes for CASSLRTVGNQPQHF.

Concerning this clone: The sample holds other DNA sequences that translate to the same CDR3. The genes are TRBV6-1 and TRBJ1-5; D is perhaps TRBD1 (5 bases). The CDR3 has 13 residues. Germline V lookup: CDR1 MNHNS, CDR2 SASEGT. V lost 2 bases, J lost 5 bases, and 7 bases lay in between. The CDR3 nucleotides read TGTGCCAGCAGTGAACAGGGAGATCAGCCCCAGCATTTT. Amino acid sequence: CASSEQGDQPQHF.

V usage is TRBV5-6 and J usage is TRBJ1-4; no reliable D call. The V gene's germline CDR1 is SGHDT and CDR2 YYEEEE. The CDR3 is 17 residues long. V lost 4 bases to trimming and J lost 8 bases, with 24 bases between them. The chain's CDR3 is CASSPISRAQDREKLFF. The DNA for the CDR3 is TGTGCCAGCAGCCCCATTAGTAGGGCACAAGACCGCGAAAAACTGTTTTTT.

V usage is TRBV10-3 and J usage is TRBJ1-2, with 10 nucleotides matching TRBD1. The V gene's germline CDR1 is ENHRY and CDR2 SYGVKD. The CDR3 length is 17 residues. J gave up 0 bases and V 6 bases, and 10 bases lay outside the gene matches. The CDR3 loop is CAIRSLGQGHPNYGYTF. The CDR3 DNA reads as TGTGCCATCAGGTCTTTGGGACAGGGGCATCCTAACTATGGCTACACCTTC.

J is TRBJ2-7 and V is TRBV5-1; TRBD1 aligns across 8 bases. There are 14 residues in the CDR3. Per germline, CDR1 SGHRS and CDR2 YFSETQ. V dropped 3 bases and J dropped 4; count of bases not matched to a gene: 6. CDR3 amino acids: CASSWQGASYEQYF. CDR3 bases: TGCGCCAGCAGCTGGCAGGGGGCGTCTTACGAGCAGTACTTC.

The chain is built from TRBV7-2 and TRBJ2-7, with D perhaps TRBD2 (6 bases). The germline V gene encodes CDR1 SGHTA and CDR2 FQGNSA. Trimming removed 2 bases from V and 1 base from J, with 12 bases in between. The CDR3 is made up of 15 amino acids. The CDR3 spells CASSLSTGVSYEQYF. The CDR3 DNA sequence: TGTGCCAGCAGCTTAAGTACGGGGGTGTCCTACGAGCAGTACTTC.

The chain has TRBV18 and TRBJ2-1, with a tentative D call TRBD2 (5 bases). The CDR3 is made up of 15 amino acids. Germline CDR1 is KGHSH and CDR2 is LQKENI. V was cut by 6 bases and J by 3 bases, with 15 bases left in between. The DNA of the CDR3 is TGTGCCAGCTCTCCCATCAAGCGGCTCTACAATGAGCAGTTCTTC. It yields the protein CASSPIKRLYNEQFF.

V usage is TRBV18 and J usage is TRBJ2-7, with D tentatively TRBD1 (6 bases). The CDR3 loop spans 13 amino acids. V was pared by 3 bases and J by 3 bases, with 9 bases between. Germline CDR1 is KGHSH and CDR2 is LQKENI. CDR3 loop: CASSPKTGYEQYF. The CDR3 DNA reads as TGTGCCAGCTCACCCAAGACAGGCTACGAGCAGTACTTC. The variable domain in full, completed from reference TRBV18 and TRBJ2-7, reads NAGVMQNPRHLVRRRGQEARLRCSPMKGHSHVYWYRQLPEEGLKFMVYLQKENIIDESGMPKERFSAEFPKEGPSILRIQQVVRGDSAAYFCASSPKTGYEQYFGPGTRLTVT.

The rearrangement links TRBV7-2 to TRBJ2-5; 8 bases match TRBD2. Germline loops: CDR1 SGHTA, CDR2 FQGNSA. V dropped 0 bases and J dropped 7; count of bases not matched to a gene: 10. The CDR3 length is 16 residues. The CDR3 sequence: CASSLASTSGSGTQYF. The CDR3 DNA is TGTGCCAGCAGCTTAGCGTCCACTAGCGGTAGTGGGACCCAGTACTTC.

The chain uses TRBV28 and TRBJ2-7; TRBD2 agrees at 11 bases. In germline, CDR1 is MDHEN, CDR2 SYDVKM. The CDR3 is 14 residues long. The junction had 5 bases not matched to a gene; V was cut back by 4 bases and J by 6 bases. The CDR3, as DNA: TGTGCCAGCAGTTCGGATAGCGGGAGGGGCGAGCAGTACTTC. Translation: CASSSDSGRGEQYF. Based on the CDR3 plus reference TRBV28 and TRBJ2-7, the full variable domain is DVKVTQSSRYLVKRTGEKVFLECVQDMDHENMFWYRQDPGLGLRLIYFSYDVKMKEKGDIPEGYSVSREKKERFSLILESASTNQTSMYLCASSSDSGRGEQYFGPGTRLTVT.

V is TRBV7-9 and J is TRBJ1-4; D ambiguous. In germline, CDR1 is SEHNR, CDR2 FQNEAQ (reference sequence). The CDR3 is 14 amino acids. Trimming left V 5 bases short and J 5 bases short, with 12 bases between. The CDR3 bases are TGTGCCAGCAGCCTCCGGGAGCTCAATGAAAAACTGTTTTTT. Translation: CASSLRELNEKLFF.

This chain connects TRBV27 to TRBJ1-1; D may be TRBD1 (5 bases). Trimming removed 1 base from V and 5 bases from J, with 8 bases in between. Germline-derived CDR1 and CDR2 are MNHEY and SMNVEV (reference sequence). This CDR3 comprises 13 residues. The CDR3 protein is CASSLLGDTEAFF. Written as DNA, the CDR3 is TGTGCCAGCAGTTTATTGGGGGATACTGAAGCTTTCTTT.

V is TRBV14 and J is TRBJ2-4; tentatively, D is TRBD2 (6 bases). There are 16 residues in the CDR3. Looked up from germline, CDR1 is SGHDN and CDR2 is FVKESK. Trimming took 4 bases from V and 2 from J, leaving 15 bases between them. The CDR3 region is CASSLIDGSTKNIQYF. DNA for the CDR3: TGTGCCAGCAGCCTTATTGACGGGAGTACCAAAAACATTCAGTACTTC.

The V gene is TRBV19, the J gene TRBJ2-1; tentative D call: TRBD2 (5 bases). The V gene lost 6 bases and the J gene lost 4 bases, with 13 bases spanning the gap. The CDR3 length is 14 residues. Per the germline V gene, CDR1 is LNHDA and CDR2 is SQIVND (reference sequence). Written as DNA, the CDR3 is TGTGCCAGTAGCCCCGGACTGCAATACAATGAGCAGTTCTTC. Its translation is CASSPGLQYNEQFF.